Listed below are T cell receptor beta chains from one sample, sequenced in a study of blood T cell repertoires in COVID-19. Libraries were prepared by immunoSEQ multiplex PCR; TCRdb keeps only in-frame clonotypes and omits some of them. The repertoire holds 150,000 to 200,000 clones, with roughly nine tenths as singletons. Sequenced sample: peripheral blood. The receptors shown here come from a man aged 65 to 85 with active or convalescent COVID-19. CDR3s include the opening cysteine and the closing phenylalanine or tryptophan. Each record gives: D gene, J gene, V gene, clone size, CDR3 protein, CDR3 DNA. A D gene is named only where the DNA matches it firmly. Only some rows state a clone size, as once, few, many or a class for expanded clones.

.,TRBJ2-2,TRBV4-3,.,CASSPYTGELFF,TGCGCCAGCAGCCCTTACACCGGGGAGCTGTTTTTT
.,TRBJ2-7,TRBV11-2,.,CASSLFEDSARPYEQYF,TGTGCCAGCAGCTTATTCGAGGACAGTGCAAGACCCTACGAGCAGTACTTC
.,TRBJ2-7,TRBV7-8,few,CASSPRALGGTYEQYF,TGTGCCAGCAGCCCACGAGCCCTCGGCGGGACCTACGAGCAGTACTTC
.,TRBJ1-3,TRBV9,.,CASSAEGGFSGNTIYF,TGTGCCAGCAGCGCCGAGGGGGGGTTCTCTGGAAACACCATATATTTT
TRBD1,TRBJ2-3,TRBV6-2/TRBV6-3,.,CASSPWDRATDTQYF,TGTGCCAGCAGCCCCTGGGACAGGGCCACAGATACGCAGTATTTT
TRBD2,TRBJ2-7,TRBV6-5,.,CASSYSGTSTYEQYF,TGTGCCAGCAGTTACTCCGGGACTAGCACCTACGAGCAGTACTTC
.,TRBJ2-3,TRBV15,.,CATSMGAQGLDTQYF,TGTGCCACCAGCATGGGGGCCCAGGGTCTAGATACGCAGTATTTT
.,TRBJ1-5,TRBV7-8,.,CASSSSGNQPQHF,TGTGCCAGCAGCTCCTCAGGGAATCAGCCCCAGCATTTT
.,TRBJ2-1,TRBV27,.,CASRSWLGQEHNEQFF,TGTGCCAGCAGGTCCTGGTTGGGCCAGGAACACAATGAGCAGTTCTTC
TRBD1,TRBJ1-1,TRBV29-1,.,CSVATGTALSEAFF,TGCAGCGTAGCCACCGGGACAGCCCTTTCAGAAGCTTTCTTT
.,TRBJ1-1,TRBV12-3/TRBV12-4,.,CASSFTGLDEAFF,TGTGCCAGCAGTTTCACAGGCTTGGATGAAGCTTTCTTT
TRBD1,TRBJ1-2,TRBV3-1/TRBV3-2,.,CASSQVIGTGDGYTF,TGTGCCAGCAGCCAAGTCATTGGGACAGGGGACGGCTACACCTTC
TRBD1,TRBJ1-3,TRBV5-4,.,CASSRGQGFGSSGNTIYF,TGTGCCAGCAGCAGGGGACAGGGGTTCGGGAGCTCTGGAAACACCATATATTTT
.,TRBJ2-7,TRBV20-1,.,CSAQGRLEQYF,TGCAGTGCCCAGGGGAGACTCGAGCAGTACTTC
.,TRBJ1-6,TRBV27,.,CASSLSRYNSPLHF,TGTGCCAGCAGTTTAAGCAGGTATAATTCACCCCTCCACTTT
.,TRBJ2-7,TRBV28,.,CASSPQAYEQYF,TGTGCCAGCAGTCCACAGGCCTACGAGCAGTACTTC
TRBD2,TRBJ2-1,TRBV9,.,CASSVRLAGGYNEQFF,TGTGCCAGCAGCGTAAGGCTAGCGGGAGGTTACAATGAGCAGTTCTTC